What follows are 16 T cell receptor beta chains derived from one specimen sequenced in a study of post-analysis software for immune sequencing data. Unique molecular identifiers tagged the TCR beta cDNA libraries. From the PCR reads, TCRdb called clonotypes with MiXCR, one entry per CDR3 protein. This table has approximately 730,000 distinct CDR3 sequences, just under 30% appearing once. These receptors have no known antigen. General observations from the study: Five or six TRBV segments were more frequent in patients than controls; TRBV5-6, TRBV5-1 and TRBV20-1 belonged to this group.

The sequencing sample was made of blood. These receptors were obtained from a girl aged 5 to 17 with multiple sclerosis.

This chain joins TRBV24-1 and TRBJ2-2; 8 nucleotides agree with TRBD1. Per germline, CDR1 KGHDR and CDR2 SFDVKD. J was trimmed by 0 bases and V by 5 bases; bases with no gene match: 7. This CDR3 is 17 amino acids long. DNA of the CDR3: TGTGCCACCAGTGCCCAGACAGGGGACTCGAACACCGGGGAGCTGTTTTTT. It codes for CATSAQTGDSNTGELFF.

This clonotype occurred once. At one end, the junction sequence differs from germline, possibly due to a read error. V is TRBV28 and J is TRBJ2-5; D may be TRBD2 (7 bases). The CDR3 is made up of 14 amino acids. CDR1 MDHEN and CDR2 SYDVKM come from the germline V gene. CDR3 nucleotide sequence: TGTGCCTGCAGTCGGGGGGCAGGGATGGAGACCCAGTACTTC. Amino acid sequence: CACSRGAGMETQYF.

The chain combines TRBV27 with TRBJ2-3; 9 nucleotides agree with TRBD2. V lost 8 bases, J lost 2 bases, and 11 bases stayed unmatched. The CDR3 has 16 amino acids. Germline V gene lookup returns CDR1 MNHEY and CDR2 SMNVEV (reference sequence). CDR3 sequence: CASLPAGGTTTDTQYF. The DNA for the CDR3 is TGTGCCAGCTTGCCAGCGGGGGGCACCACCACAGATACGCAGTATTTT.

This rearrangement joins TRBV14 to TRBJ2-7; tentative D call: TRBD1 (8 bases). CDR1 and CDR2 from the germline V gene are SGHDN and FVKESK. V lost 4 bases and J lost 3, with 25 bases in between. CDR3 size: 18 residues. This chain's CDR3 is CASSRDIGGDRLDYEQYF. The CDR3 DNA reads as TGTGCCAGCAGCCGAGATATAGGGGGGGACAGGTTGGACTACGAGCAGTACTTC.

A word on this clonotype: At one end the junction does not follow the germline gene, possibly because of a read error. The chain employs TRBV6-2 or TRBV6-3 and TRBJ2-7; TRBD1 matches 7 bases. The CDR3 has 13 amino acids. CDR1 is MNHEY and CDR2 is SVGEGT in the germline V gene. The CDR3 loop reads CVSSYGTAYEQYF. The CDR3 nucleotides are TGTGTCAGCAGTTACGGGACAGCCTACGAGCAGTACTTC.

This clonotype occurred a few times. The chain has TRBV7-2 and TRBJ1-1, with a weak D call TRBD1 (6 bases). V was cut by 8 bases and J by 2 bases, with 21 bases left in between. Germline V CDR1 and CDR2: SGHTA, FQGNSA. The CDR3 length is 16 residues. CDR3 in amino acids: CASAFSGGGVNTEAFF. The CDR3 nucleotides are TGTGCCAGCGCCTTTTCCGGAGGGGGGGTTAACACTGAAGCTTTCTTT.

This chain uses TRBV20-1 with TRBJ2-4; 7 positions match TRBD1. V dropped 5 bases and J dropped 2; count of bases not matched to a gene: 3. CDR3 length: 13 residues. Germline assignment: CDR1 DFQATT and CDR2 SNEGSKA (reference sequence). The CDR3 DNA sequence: TGCAGTGCTGGGGACAGCCCCAAAAACATTCAGTACTTC. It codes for CSAGDSPKNIQYF.

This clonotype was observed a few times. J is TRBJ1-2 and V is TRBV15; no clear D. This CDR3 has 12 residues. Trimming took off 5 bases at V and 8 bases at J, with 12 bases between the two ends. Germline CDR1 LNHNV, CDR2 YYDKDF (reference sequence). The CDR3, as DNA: TGTGCCACCAGCGGAGGACGGGGAGGCTACACCTTC. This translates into CATSGGRGGYTF.

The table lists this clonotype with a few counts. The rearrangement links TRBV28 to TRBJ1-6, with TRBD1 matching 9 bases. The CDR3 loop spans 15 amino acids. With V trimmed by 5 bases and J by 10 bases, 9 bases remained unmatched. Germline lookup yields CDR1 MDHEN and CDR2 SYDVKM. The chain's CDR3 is CASSGGQGRRSPLHF. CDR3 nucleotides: TGTGCCAGCAGTGGGGGACAGGGAAGGAGGTCACCCCTCCACTTT.

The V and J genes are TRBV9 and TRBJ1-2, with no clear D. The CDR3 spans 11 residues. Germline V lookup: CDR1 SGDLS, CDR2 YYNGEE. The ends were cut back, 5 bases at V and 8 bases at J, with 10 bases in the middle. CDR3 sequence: CASSGRAGYTF. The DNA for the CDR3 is TGTGCCAGCAGTGGCCGAGCGGGCTACACCTTC. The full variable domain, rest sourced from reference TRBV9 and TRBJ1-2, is DSGVTQTPKHLITATGQRVTLRCSPRSGDLSVYWYQQSLDQGLQFLIQYYNGEERAKGNILERFSAQQFPDLHSELNLSSLELGDSALYFCASSGRAGYTFGSGTRLTVV.

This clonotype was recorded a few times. In DNA form, the CDR3 reads TGTGCCAGCAGCCAAGGGGCCGTTACCCCCTACGAGCAGTACTTC. It encodes CASSQGAVTPYEQYF. This chain connects TRBV3-1 to TRBJ2-7; D is ambiguous. Germline-derived CDR1 and CDR2 are LGHDT and YNNKEL (reference sequence). CDR3 length equals 15 residues. V gave up 1 base and J gave up 2 bases, with 12 bases separating them.

The CDR3 sequence: CSVVGQGGVDPYEQYF. CDR3 coding DNA: TGCAGCGTTGTGGGGCAGGGGGGCGTAGACCCCTACGAGCAGTACTTC. V is TRBV29-1 and J is TRBJ2-7; possible D gene TRBD1, 7 bases. This CDR3 comprises 16 residues. Germline CDR1 and CDR2: SQVTM and ANQGSEA. V lost 4 bases to trimming and J lost 2 bases, with 21 bases between them.

This CDR3 is CSFRLDRAGEQYF. DNA of the CDR3: TGCAGCTTCCGATTGGACAGGGCTGGCGAGCAGTACTTC. The chain couples TRBV29-1 to TRBJ2-7; 8 bases line up with TRBD1. The J segment lost 6 bases and the V segment lost 8 bases, leaving 12 bases of the junction unmatched. CDR3 length: 13 amino acids. In germline, CDR1 is SQVTM, CDR2 ANQGSEA.

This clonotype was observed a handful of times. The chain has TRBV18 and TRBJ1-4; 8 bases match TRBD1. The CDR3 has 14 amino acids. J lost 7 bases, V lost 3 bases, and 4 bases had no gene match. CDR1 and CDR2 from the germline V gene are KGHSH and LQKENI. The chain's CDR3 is CASSPSGGVEKLFF. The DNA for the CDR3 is TGTGCCAGCTCACCTTCAGGGGGCGTTGAAAAACTGTTTTTT.

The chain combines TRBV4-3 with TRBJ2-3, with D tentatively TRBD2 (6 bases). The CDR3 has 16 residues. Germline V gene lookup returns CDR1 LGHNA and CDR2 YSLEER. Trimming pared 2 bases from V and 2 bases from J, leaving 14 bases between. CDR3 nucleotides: TGCGCCAGCAGCCAAACCTCAGCGGGCCTCACAGATACGCAGTATTTT. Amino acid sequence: CASSQTSAGLTDTQYF.

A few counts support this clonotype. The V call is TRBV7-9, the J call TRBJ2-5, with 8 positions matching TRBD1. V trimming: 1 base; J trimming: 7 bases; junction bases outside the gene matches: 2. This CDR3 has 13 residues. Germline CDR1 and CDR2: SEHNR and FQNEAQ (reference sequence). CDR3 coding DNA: TGTGCCAGCAGCTTAGAAGGACAGGGGACCCAGTACTTC. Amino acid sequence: CASSLEGQGTQYF.